The 32 T cell receptor beta chains below all came from one sample that was sequenced in a study of human T cells and chemical hapten exposure. Time point indicated: pre-sensitization, week 0. Treatment: therapeutic diphenylcyclopropenone sensitization with weekly scalp DPC. TCRdb redid the calling of the RACE reads with MiXCR, one entry per CDR3 protein. The profile shows 300,000 to 450,000 distinct CDR3 sequences, over 5% of them singletons. The sequences come from whole blood, collected in connection with sensitization to the hapten diphenylcyclopropenone (DPC). The origin of the receptors is a woman aged 18-30 years with alopecia areata. Some clones in this sample may be carry-over from other donors' samples.

This chain connects TRBV5-1 to TRBJ2-3; D is perhaps TRBD1 (6 bases). The CDR3 is 19 amino acids. Trimming removed 2 bases at V and 1 base at J, with 23 bases between. The germline CDR1 and CDR2 sequences are SGHRS and YFSETQ. The CDR3 nucleotides are TGCGCCAGCAGCTTCCTCAGTTTTGGCAGGGGCAAGGGCACAGATACGCAGTATTTT. Translated: CASSFLSFGRGKGTDTQYF.

This clonotype was picked up a small number of times. The chain couples TRBV27 to TRBJ2-5; D is undetermined. The V end lost 4 bases, the J end lost 5 bases, and 14 bases lay between the germline ends. This CDR3 is 14 amino acids long. From germline, CDR1 is MNHEY and CDR2 SMNVEV (reference sequence). CDR3 DNA sequence: TGTGCCAGCAGTTCCTTACAGTCCCAGGAGACCCAGTACTTC. Protein sequence: CASSSLQSQETQYF.

This clonotype was counted between two and nine times. This chain connects TRBV3-1 to TRBJ1-1; D is uncertain. The CDR3 is made up of 14 amino acids. V lost 2 bases to trimming and J lost 1 base, with 8 bases between them. The germline CDR1 and CDR2 sequences are LGHDT and YNNKEL (reference sequence). In DNA, the CDR3 is TGTGCCAGCAGCCAAACACAGACGAACACTGAAGCTTTCTTT. This codes for CASSQTQTNTEAFF.

This clonotype has only a few counts. This chain uses TRBV5-6 with TRBJ2-2; tentative D call: TRBD1 (7 bases). The CDR3 is made up of 15 amino acids. V lost 2 bases to trimming and J lost 4 bases, with 12 bases between them. Germline V gives CDR1 SGHDT, CDR2 YYEEEE. CDR3 protein: CASSFRGASTGELFF. CDR3 nucleotides: TGTGCCAGCAGCTTCAGGGGGGCAAGCACCGGGGAGCTGTTTTTT.

This clonotype was observed a few times. This chain links TRBV5-1 with TRBJ2-1, with TRBD1 identical over 9 bases. The CDR3 has 15 amino acids. Trimming cost V 4 bases and J 4 bases; bases outside gene matches: 6. CDR1 and CDR2 from the germline V gene are SGHRS and YFSETQ. The CDR3 DNA sequence: TGCGCCAGCAGCCTACAGGGGGCGTTGTACAATGAGCAGTTCTTC. This codes for CASSLQGALYNEQFF.

The chain recombines TRBV28 with TRBJ2-7, with TRBD2 identical over 12 bases. Germline CDR1 MDHEN, CDR2 SYDVKM. Trimming took 4 bases from V and 1 from J; bases not matched to a gene: 5. The CDR3 is 16 residues long. In DNA form, the CDR3 reads TGTGCCAGCAGTTACCTACTAGCGGGGGGTTCCTACGAGCAGTACTTC. Amino acid sequence: CASSYLLAGGSYEQYF.

V and J are TRBV5-4 and TRBJ1-1; the D is unclear. The CDR3 is 16 residues long. In germline, CDR1 is SGHNT, CDR2 YYREEE (reference sequence). Trimming took 4 bases from V and 0 from J, leaving 16 bases between them. The CDR3 loop reads CASSPLGGGMNTEAFF. In nucleotides, the CDR3 is TGTGCCAGCAGCCCCCTGGGAGGTGGGATGAACACTGAAGCTTTCTTT.

This clonotype was recorded many times. V and J are TRBV29-1 and TRBJ2-3; 7 bases match TRBD1. The CDR3 extends over 13 amino acids. CDR1 and CDR2 (germline): SQVTM, ANQGSEA. Germline trimming cut 6 bases from V and 0 bases from J; bases unmatched to any gene: 3. DNA of the CDR3: TGCAGCGTCCGGGACAGAAGCACAGATACGCAGTATTTT. Protein sequence: CSVRDRSTDTQYF.

This clonotype was seen more than once but under ten times. The chain combines TRBV12-3 or TRBV12-4 with TRBJ2-3; D gene ambiguous. The CDR3 runs to 11 residues. Between the trimmed V and J ends, which lost 1 base and 10 bases, there was a span of 6 bases. DNA of the CDR3: TGTGCCAGCAGTTTAGGGGTGTCGCAGTATTTT. Translation: CASSLGVSQYF.

Ten or more counts support this clonotype. The chain employs TRBV3-1 and TRBJ2-7, with TRBD1 identical over 9 bases. The CDR3 contains 13 residues. The germline CDR1 and CDR2 sequences are LGHDT and YNNKEL (reference sequence). Trimming removed 6 bases from V and 4 bases from J; junction bases left unmatched: 4. CDR3 protein: CASSNRGRYEQYF. The CDR3 region has the DNA TGTGCCAGCAGTAACAGGGGGCGGTACGAGCAGTACTTC.

The chain is built from TRBV5-4 and TRBJ2-3, with D possibly matching TRBD2 (5 bases). Germline-derived CDR1 and CDR2 are SGHNT and YYREEE (reference sequence). V dropped 4 bases and J dropped 4 bases, with 16 bases sitting between them. The CDR3 runs 15 residues. Written as DNA, the CDR3 is TGTGCCAGCAGCATAAACGCCGGGAAGTCAGATACGCAGTATTTT. This translates into CASSINAGKSDTQYF.

V is TRBV2 and J is TRBJ1-1; possibly TRBD1 for D (5 bases). V lost 6 bases to trimming and J lost 0 bases, with 11 bases between them. The CDR3 runs to 14 residues. The germline CDR1 and CDR2 sequences are SNHLY and FYNNEI. The DNA for the CDR3 is TGTGCCAGCAGCGGGGCCAGACTGAACACTGAAGCTTTCTTT. This gives the protein CASSGARLNTEAFF. The variable domain in full, completed from reference TRBV2 and TRBJ1-1, reads EPEVTQTPSHQVTQMGQEVILRCVPISNHLYFYWYRQILGQKVEFLVSFYNNEISEKSEIFDDQFSVERPDGSNFTLKIRSTKLEDSAMYFCASSGARLNTEAFFGQGTRLTVV.

This clonotype was seen at least ten times. The V gene is TRBV28, the J gene TRBJ2-1; D remains unclear. The length of the CDR3 is 12 residues. CDR1 and CDR2 from the germline V gene are MDHEN and SYDVKM. Trimming pared 6 bases from V and 4 bases from J, leaving 7 bases between. The CDR3 is CASSLSYNEQFF. CDR3 coding DNA: TGTGCCAGCAGCTTAAGTTACAATGAGCAGTTCTTC.

The chain recombines TRBV12-3 or TRBV12-4 with TRBJ1-2; no clear D. V dropped 5 bases and J dropped 4 bases, with 11 bases sitting between them. The CDR3 has 13 amino acids. CDR3 DNA: TGTGCCAGCAGTCCCGGGCCGACCTATGGCTACACCTTC. It encodes CASSPGPTYGYTF.

The V call is TRBV23-1, the J call TRBJ2-1; D gene uncertain. TRBV23-1 is classed as an ORF, of uncertain function. Trimming pared 6 bases from V and 1 base from J, leaving 13 bases between. This CDR3 is built from 15 residues. The CDR3 nucleotides read TGCGCCAGCAGAGGTATAGGGCATTCCTACAATGAGCAGTTCTTC. It codes for CASRGIGHSYNEQFF.

The V and J genes are TRBV18 and TRBJ2-7; 7 bases are shared with TRBD1. CDR1 and CDR2 (germline): KGHSH, LQKENI. V lost 0 bases, J lost 2 bases, and 7 bases stayed unmatched. The CDR3 is 16 amino acids. The CDR3: CASSPPSGQGAYEQYF. Here the CDR3 DNA reads TGTGCCAGCTCACCACCGTCTGGGCAGGGGGCCTACGAGCAGTACTTC.

The chain joins TRBV6-6 to TRBJ1-5, with D tentatively TRBD1 (5 bases). V was pared by 0 bases and J by 7 bases, with 22 bases between. The CDR3 sequence is 18 residues long. Germline V gives CDR1 MNHNY, CDR2 SVGAGI (reference sequence). CDR3 DNA sequence: TGTGCCAGCAGTTACTCGAGGTTGACAAGAGACAGCGGACAGCCCCAGCATTTT. Protein product: CASSYSRLTRDSGQPQHF.

This clonotype was seen repeatedly, ten times or more. The CDR3 sequence is CASSPGTVYGYTF. The CDR3 region has the DNA TGTGCCAGCAGCCCTGGGACAGTTTACGGCTACACCTTC. This chain links TRBV12-3 or TRBV12-4 with TRBJ1-2; TRBD1 matches at 7 bases. Trimming took 6 bases from V and 8 from J; bases not matched to a gene: 9. CDR3 length: 13 amino acids.

This clonotype was found a few times. V is TRBV18 and J is TRBJ2-1; 14 bases line up with TRBD2. From germline, CDR1 is KGHSH and CDR2 LQKENI. Trimming removed 1 base from V and 1 base from J; junction bases left unmatched: 0. The CDR3 runs 17 residues. The CDR3 DNA sequence: TGTGCCAGCTCACCACGGACTAGCGGGGGGTCCTACAATGAGCAGTTCTTC. Translated: CASSPRTSGGSYNEQFF. Based on the CDR3 plus reference TRBV18 and TRBJ2-1, the full variable domain is NAGVMQNPRHLVRRRGQEARLRCSPMKGHSHVYWYRQLPEEGLKFMVYLQKENIIDESGMPKERFSAEFPKEGPSILRIQQVVRGDSAAYFCASSPRTSGGSYNEQFFGPGTRLTVL.

The V call is TRBV7-3, the J call TRBJ2-4; D ambiguous. Trimming left V 1 base short and J 1 base short, with 5 bases between. CDR1 and CDR2 (germline): SGHTA, FQGTGA. The CDR3 runs 14 residues. The CDR3 nucleotides are TGTGCCAGCAGCTTAATGGGGGCCAAAAACATTCAGTACTTC. Its protein is CASSLMGAKNIQYF.

This clonotype was observed at least ten times. This sequence joins TRBV5-1 and TRBJ1-2, with D perhaps matching TRBD1 (5 bases). This CDR3 region has 14 residues. The V and J ends lost 4 bases and 0 bases respectively, with 10 bases between them. Germline lookup yields CDR1 SGHRS and CDR2 YFSETQ. Here the CDR3 reads CASSADTANYGYTF. DNA of the CDR3: TGCGCCAGCAGCGCGGACACAGCTAACTATGGCTACACCTTC.

This clonotype was detected many times. The genes are TRBV7-9 and TRBJ1-2; D uncertain. V was shortened by 5 bases and J by 1 base, with 14 bases between the two germline ends. The CDR3 has 15 residues. Germline CDR1 is SEHNR and CDR2 is FQNEAQ (reference sequence). Here the CDR3 reads CASSPSAGFNYGYTF. As DNA, the CDR3 is TGTGCCAGCAGCCCATCGGCGGGCTTTAACTATGGCTACACCTTC.

V usage is TRBV7-8 and J usage is TRBJ2-3; the D gene could be TRBD1 or TRBD2 (5 bases each). Trimming removed 4 bases at V and 7 bases at J, with 15 bases between. The CDR3 covers 14 residues. The germline V gene has CDR1 SGHVS and CDR2 FQNEAQ. CDR3 sequence reads: CASSSAGGRNTQYF. The CDR3 nucleotides read TGTGCCAGCAGCTCCGCTGGGGGAAGGAATACGCAGTATTTT. The whole variable domain, remainder taken from reference TRBV7-8 and TRBJ2-3, is GAGVSQSPRYKVAKRGQDVALRCDPISGHVSLFWYQQALGQGPEFLTYFQNEAQLDKSGLPSDRFFAERPEGSVSTLKIQRTQQEDSAVYLCASSSAGGRNTQYFGPGTRLTVL.

The sample holds many counts of this clonotype. The chain uses TRBV5-1 and TRBJ1-5; D call uncertain. Trimming cost V 0 bases and J 0 bases, with 10 bases left between them. Germline lookup yields CDR1 SGHRS and CDR2 YFSETQ. The CDR3 totals 16 residues. The CDR3 DNA reads TGCGCCAGCAGCTTGGAGGGCGGGGATAGCAATCAGCCCCAGCATTTT. Translating gives CASSLEGGDSNQPQHF.

Here the CDR3 reads CASSPRAQGGTEAFF. The CDR3 nucleotides read TGTGCCAGCAGTCCCCGGGCACAGGGGGGGACTGAAGCTTTCTTT. V and J are TRBV2 and TRBJ1-1; 8 bases line up with TRBD1. Germline V gives CDR1 SNHLY, CDR2 FYNNEI. V shed 5 bases and J 5 bases; nucleotides not matched to a gene: 10. The length of the CDR3 is 15 residues.

This clonotype came up many times. This chain links TRBV3-1 with TRBJ1-5; D not resolved. Trimming cost V 2 bases and J 9 bases, with 14 bases left between them. CDR1 is LGHDT and CDR2 is YNNKEL in the germline V gene (reference sequence). The length of the CDR3 is 14 residues. This CDR3 is CASSQSLETGPQHF. CDR3 in DNA: TGTGCCAGCAGCCAATCCCTCGAGACGGGGCCCCAGCATTTT.

There are a few counts of this clonotype. V and J are TRBV20-1 and TRBJ1-5; maybe TRBD1 (6 bases). Trimming took off 6 bases at V and 2 bases at J, with 17 bases between the two ends. CDR3 size: 15 residues. The germline gives CDR1 DFQATT, CDR2 SNEGSKA (reference sequence). CDR3 residues: CSALLRGNGNQPQHF. The CDR3 DNA reads as TGCAGTGCCCTCCTCAGGGGAAATGGCAATCAGCCCCAGCATTTT.

The rearrangement joins TRBV24-1 to TRBJ2-2, with 7 bases identical to TRBD2. Germline assignment: CDR1 KGHDR and CDR2 SFDVKD. V was pared by 4 bases and J by 0 bases, with 7 bases of the junction left unmatched. The CDR3 loop spans 17 amino acids. CDR3 sequence reads: CATSDNLAVTNTGELFF. CDR3 nucleotide sequence: TGTGCCACCAGTGACAATCTAGCGGTGACGAACACCGGGGAGCTGTTTTTT.

This clonotype was counted a few times. The chain is built from TRBV27 and TRBJ2-7; D remains ambiguous. In germline, CDR1 is MNHEY, CDR2 SMNVEV (reference sequence). V dropped 0 bases and J dropped 3 bases, with 6 bases sitting between them. This CDR3 is 13 amino acids long. CDR3 region: CASSLSYNYEQYF. The CDR3 DNA reads as TGTGCCAGCAGTTTATCCTACAACTACGAGCAGTACTTC.

This clonotype was recorded many times. The J gene is TRBJ2-7, the V gene TRBV10-3, with a possible D match to TRBD1 (5 bases). V was trimmed by 5 bases and J by 7 bases, leaving 15 bases between them. From germline, CDR1 is ENHRY and CDR2 SYGVKD. CDR3 size: 13 residues. In nucleotides, the CDR3 is TGTGCCATCAGTCAAGGACACCTGTGGGAGCAGTACTTC. Translation gives CAISQGHLWEQYF.

The table lists this clonotype with a few counts. The rearrangement uses TRBV20-1 and TRBJ1-5, with a possible D match to TRBD1 (6 bases). Germline lookup yields CDR1 DFQATT and CDR2 SNEGSKA (reference sequence). The CDR3 covers 15 residues. Trimming shortened V by 1 base and J by 0 bases, and 10 bases separated the two germline ends. CDR3 sequence: CSARGQEHSNQPQHF. As DNA, the CDR3 is TGCAGTGCTAGAGGACAGGAACATAGCAATCAGCCCCAGCATTTT.

This clonotype showed up just a few times. The chain links TRBV20-1 to TRBJ2-7, with 13 nucleotides matching TRBD2. J lost 3 bases, V lost 4 bases, and 6 bases had no gene match. The germline CDR1 and CDR2 sequences are DFQATT and SNEGSKA (reference sequence). The CDR3 length is 15 residues. CDR3 sequence: CSATRTSGSRYEQYF. DNA for the CDR3: TGCAGTGCTACAAGGACTAGCGGGAGTCGCTACGAGCAGTACTTC.